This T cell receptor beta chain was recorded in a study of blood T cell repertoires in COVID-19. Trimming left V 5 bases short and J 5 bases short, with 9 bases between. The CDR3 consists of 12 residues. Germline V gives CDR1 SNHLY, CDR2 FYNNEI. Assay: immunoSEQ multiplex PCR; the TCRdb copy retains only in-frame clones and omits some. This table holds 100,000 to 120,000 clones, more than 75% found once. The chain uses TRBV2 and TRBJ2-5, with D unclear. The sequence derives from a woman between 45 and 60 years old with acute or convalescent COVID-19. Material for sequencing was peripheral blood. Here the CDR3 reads CASSPKRETQYF. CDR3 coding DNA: TGTGCCAGCAGTCCAAAACGGGAGACCCAGTACTTC. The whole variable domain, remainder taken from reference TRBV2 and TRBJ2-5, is EPEVTQTPSHQVTQMGQEVILRCVPISNHLYFYWYRQILGQKVEFLVSFYNNEISEKSEIFDDQFSVERPDGSNFTLKIRSTKLEDSAMYFCASSPKRETQYFGPGTRLLVL.